This T cell receptor (beta chain) was retrieved from a study of cytomegalovirus exposure and HLA in healthy donors. Vbeta (60) and Jbeta (13) primers were used in the PCR. Produced via immunoSEQ multiplex PCR; TCRdb's table is partial and in-frame only. The sample contains about 150,000 clones, around 78% of which appear only once. Germline loops: CDR1 GTSNPN, CDR2 SVGIG (reference sequence). V dropped 0 bases and J dropped 5 bases, with 14 bases sitting between them. This CDR3 region has 14 residues. General study findings and limits: Within a later analysis, the majority of CMV-associated TCR beta chains appeared HLA-restricted. Likely technical artifact: a cluster of highly shared sequence variants.

About this clone itself: Antigen specificity is unknown.

This receptor was taken from a female donor in good health and CMV-seropositive. Sequencing input: PBMCs. V is TRBV30 and J is TRBJ2-7, with a weak D call TRBD1 (6 bases). This chain's CDR3 is CAWSVTGTRNEQYF. The CDR3 DNA reads as TGTGCCTGGAGTGTAACAGGGACAAGGAACGAGCAGTACTTC.